This T cell receptor beta chain derives from a study of blood T cells in healthy people across ages. PCR was performed a second time for about 6 to 12 cycles using a sample-barcoded 5' primer and a J-beta primer mix. TCRdb itself ran the 5' RACE reads through MiXCR, one entry per CDR3 protein. The table shows fewer than 2 million distinct CDR3 sequences, with approximately 39% occurring only once. This clonotype appeared a few times. Germline V gene data show CDR1 as SGHTA and CDR2 as FQGNSA. The J segment lost 5 bases and the V segment lost 6 bases, leaving 6 bases of the junction unmatched. The CDR3 has 15 residues.

The receptor comes from a human donor in good health. This sequence joins TRBV7-2 and TRBJ2-5; TRBD2 aligns across 13 bases. The sequenced sample was blood. The CDR3 nucleotides are TGTGCCAGCAGGAATAGACTAGCGGGGGGTGAGACCCAGTACTTC. Translating it yields CASRNRLAGGETQYF. Full variable domain (rest looked up from reference TRBV7-2 and TRBJ2-5): GAGVSQSPSNKVTEKGKDVELRCDPISGHTALYWYRQSLGQGLEFLIYFQGNSAPDKSGLPSDRFSAERTGGSVSTLTIQRTQQEDSAVYLCASRNRLAGGETQYFGPGTRLLVL.